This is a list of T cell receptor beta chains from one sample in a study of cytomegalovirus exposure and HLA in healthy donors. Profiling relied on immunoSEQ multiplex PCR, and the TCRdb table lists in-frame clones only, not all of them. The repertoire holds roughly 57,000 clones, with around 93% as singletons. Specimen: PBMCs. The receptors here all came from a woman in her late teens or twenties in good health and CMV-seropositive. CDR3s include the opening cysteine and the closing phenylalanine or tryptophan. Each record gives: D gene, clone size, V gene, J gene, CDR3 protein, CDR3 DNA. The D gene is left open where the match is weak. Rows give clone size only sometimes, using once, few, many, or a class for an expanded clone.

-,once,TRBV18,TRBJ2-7,CASSGLTGLYEQYF,TGTGCCAGCTCGGGACTGACAGGGCTGTACGAGCAGTACTTC
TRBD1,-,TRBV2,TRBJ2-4,CASSEGQEGRNIQYF,TGTGCCAGCAGTGAGGGACAGGAGGGAAGGAACATTCAGTACTTC
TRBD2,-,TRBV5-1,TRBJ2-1,CASSLGLAGEGEQFF,TGCGCCAGCAGCTTGGGACTAGCGGGGGAGGGTGAGCAGTTCTTC
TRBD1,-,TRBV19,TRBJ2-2,CASTSTGWGTGELFF,TGTGCCAGTACGTCGACAGGGTGGGGCACCGGGGAGCTGTTTTTT
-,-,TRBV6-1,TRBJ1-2,CASRDRANYGYTF,TGTGCCAGCAGGGACAGAGCTAACTATGGCTACACCTTC
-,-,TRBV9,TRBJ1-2,CASSPTGQTYGYTF,TGTGCCAGCAGCCCAACCGGACAGACGTATGGCTACACCTTC
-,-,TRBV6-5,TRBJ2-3,CASSYSELSSTDTQYF,TGTGCCAGCAGTTACTCGGAGCTCAGCTCCACAGATACGCAGTATTTT
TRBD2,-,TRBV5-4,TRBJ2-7,CASSSKLADEQYF,TGTGCCAGCAGCTCCAAACTAGCGGACGAGCAGTACTTC
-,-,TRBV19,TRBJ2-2,CASTHRWGVNTEELFF,TGTGCCAGTACCCATCGGTGGGGGGTGAACACCGAGGAGCTGTTTTTT
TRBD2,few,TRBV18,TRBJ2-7,CASSPPWTSGDSGGDVYF,TGTGCCAGCTCACCACCTTGGACTAGCGGGGATTCAGGTGGAGACGTGTACTTC
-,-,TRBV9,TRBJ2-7,CASSARRASYEQYF,TGTGCCAGCAGCGCCCGCCGAGCCTCCTACGAGCAGTACTTC
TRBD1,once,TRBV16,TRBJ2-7,CASSQSRTRGHEQYF,TGTGCCAGCAGCCAATCCCGCACAAGGGGGCACGAGCAGTACTTC
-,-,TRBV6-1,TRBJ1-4,CASSEEVEGYNEKLFF,TGTGCCAGCAGTGAAGAGGTGGAGGGGTATAATGAAAAACTGTTTTTT
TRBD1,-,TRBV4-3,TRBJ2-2,CASSLRQGATDTGELFF,TGCGCCAGCAGCCTCCGACAGGGGGCCACCGACACCGGGGAGCTGTTTTTT
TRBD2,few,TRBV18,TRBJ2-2,CASSPVASGTGELFF,TGTGCCAGCTCACCTGTGGCTAGCGGGACCGGGGAGCTGTTTTTT
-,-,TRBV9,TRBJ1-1,CASSPHSGGQNTEAFF,TGTGCCAGCAGCCCCCACTCTGGAGGGCAGAACACTGAAGCTTTCTTT
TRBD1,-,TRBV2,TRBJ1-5,CASTPTGDQPQHF,TGTGCCAGCACCCCGACAGGGGATCAGCCCCAGCATTTT
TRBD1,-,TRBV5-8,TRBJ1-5,CASSLRTGGNQPQHF,TGTGCCAGCAGCTTGAGGACAGGGGGAAATCAGCCCCAGCATTTT
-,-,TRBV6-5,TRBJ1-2,CASTMGGQNGYTF,TGTGCCAGCACCATGGGGGGGCAGAATGGCTACACCTTC
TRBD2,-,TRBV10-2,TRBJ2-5,CASSESLAGGTQYF,TGCGCCAGCAGTGAGTCTCTAGCGGGGGGGACCCAGTACTTC
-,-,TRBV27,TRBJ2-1,CASRQGMIYNEQFF,TGTGCCAGCAGGCAGGGTATGATTTACAATGAGCAGTTCTTC
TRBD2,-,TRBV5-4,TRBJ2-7,CATRDSGGAYEQYF,TGTGCCACACGGGATAGCGGGGGGGCCTACGAGCAGTACTTC
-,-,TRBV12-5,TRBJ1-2,CASGPWPLEAHYGYTF,TGTGCTAGTGGTCCCTGGCCGTTGGAGGCTCACTATGGCTACACCTTC
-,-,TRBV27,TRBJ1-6,CASSPSRLGNSPLHF,TGTGCCAGCAGTCCGTCCAGGTTGGGTAATTCACCCCTCCACTTT
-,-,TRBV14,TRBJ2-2,CASSQDARVGTGELFF,TGTGCCAGCAGCCAAGACGCCAGGGTGGGCACCGGGGAGCTGTTTTTT
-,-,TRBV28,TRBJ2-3,CASRPQGTDTQYF,TGTGCCAGCAGACCCCAGGGGACAGATACGCAGTATTTT
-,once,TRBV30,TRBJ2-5,CAWRAATSPGKETQYF,TGTGCCTGGAGGGCGGCGACCTCCCCAGGGAAAGAGACCCAGTACTTC
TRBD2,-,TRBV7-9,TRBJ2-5,CASKGLAETQYF,TGTGCCAGCAAGGGACTAGCGGAGACCCAGTACTTC
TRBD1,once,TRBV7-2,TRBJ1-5,CASSGQGNQPQHF,TGTGCCAGTTCTGGACAGGGCAATCAGCCCCAGCATTTT
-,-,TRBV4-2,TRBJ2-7,CASSQDLGALAYEQYF,TGTGCCAGCAGCCAAGATCTAGGGGCCTTGGCCTACGAGCAGTACTTC
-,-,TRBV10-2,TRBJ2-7,CASSGSWTPYEQYF,TGCGCCAGCAGCGGTTCTTGGACACCGTACGAGCAGTACTTC
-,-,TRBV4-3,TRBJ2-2,CASSQDLRRTNTGELFF,TGCGCCAGCAGCCAAGATCTAAGGCGGACGAACACCGGGGAGCTGTTTTTT
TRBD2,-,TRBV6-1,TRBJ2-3,CASTRSGGPFGRVF,TGTGCCAGCACTCGTAGCGGGGGGCCGTTCGGTCGGGTCTTT
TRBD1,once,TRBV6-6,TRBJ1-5,CASSYSGQGNQPQHF,TGTGCCAGCAGTTACTCGGGACAGGGAAATCAGCCCCAGCATTTT
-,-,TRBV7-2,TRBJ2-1,CASSPSGGSNEQFF,TGTGCCAGCAGCCCCTCTGGGGGGAGTAATGAGCAGTTCTTC
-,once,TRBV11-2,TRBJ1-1,CASSLGTLEAFF,TGTGCCAGCAGCTTAGGGACTCTTGAAGCTTTCTTT
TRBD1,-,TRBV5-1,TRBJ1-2,CASSLEGGNYGYTF,TGCGCCAGCAGCTTGGAAGGGGGCAACTATGGCTACACCTTC
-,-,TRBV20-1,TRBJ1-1,CSARGAGEAFF,TGCAGTGCTAGAGGGGCGGGAGAAGCTTTCTTT
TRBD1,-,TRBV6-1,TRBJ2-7,CASSEAGTGYSSEQYF,TGTGCCAGCAGTGAAGCGGGGACAGGGTATTCGTCCGAGCAGTACTTC
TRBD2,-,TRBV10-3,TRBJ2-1,CATSGVVNEQFF,TGTGCCACCAGCGGGGTTGTTAATGAGCAGTTCTTC
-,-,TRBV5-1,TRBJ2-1,CASKVSAVALGGIEEQFF,TGCGCCAGCAAGGTTTCGGCAGTCGCGCTTGGGGGGATTGAAGAGCAGTTCTTC
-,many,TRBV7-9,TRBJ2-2,CASSFGVSGELFF,TGTGCCAGCAGCTTTGGAGTCTCGGGGGAGCTGTTTTTT
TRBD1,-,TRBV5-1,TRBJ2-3,CASSPSDRGRGDTQYF,TGCGCCAGCAGCCCGTCGGACAGGGGGCGAGGAGATACGCAGTATTTT
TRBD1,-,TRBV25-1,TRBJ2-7,CASRGTGFHEQYF,TGTGCCAGCCGTGGGACAGGGTTCCACGAGCAGTACTTC
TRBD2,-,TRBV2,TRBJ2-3,CASRELAGAPDTQYF,TGTGCCAGCAGAGAACTAGCGGGGGCCCCAGATACGCAGTATTTT
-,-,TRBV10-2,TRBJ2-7,CASRAGSYEQYF,TGCGCCAGCAGGGCAGGCTCCTACGAGCAGTACTTC
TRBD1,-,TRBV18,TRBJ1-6,CASSHGTVLILGNSPLHF,TGTGCCAGCTCACACGGGACAGTGCTCATCCTGGGTAATTCACCCCTCCACTTT
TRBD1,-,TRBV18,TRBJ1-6,CASSPGGQGNSPLHF,TGTGCCAGCTCACCAGGAGGACAGGGCAATTCACCCCTCCACTTT
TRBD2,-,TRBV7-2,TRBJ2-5,CASSLGRTSGPWAQYF,TGTGCCAGCAGCTTAGGACGGACTAGCGGGCCGTGGGCCCAGTACTTC